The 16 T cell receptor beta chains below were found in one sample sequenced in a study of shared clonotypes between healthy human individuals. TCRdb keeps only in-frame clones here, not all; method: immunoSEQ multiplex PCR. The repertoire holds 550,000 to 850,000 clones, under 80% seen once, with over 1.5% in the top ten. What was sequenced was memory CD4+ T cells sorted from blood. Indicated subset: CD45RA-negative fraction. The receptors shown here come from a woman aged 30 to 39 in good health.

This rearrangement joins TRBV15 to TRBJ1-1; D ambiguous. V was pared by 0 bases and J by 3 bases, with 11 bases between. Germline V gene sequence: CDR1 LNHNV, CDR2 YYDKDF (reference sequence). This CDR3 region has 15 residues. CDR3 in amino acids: CATSRDVLRDTEAFF. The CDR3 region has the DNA TGTGCCACCAGCAGAGATGTACTGAGGGACACTGAAGCTTTCTTT.

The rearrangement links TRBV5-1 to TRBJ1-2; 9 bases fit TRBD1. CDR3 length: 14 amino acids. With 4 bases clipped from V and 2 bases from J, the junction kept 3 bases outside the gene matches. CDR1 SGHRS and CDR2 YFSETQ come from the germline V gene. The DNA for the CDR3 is TGCGCCAGCAGCGAGGGGACAGGGAACTATGGCTACACCTTC. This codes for CASSEGTGNYGYTF.

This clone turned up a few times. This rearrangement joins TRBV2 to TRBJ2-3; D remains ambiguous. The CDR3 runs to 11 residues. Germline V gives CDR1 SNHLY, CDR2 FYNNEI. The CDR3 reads CAGQVTDTQYF. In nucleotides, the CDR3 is TGTGCAGGGCAAGTCACAGATACGCAGTATTTT.

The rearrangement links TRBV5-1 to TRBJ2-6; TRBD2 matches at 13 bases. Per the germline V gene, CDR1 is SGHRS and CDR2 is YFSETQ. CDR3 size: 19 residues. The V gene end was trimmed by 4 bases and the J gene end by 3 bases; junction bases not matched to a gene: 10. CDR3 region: CASSRQTSGRFFGANVLTF. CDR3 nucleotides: TGCGCCAGCAGCCGGCAGACTAGCGGGAGGTTTTTTGGGGCCAACGTCCTGACTTTC.

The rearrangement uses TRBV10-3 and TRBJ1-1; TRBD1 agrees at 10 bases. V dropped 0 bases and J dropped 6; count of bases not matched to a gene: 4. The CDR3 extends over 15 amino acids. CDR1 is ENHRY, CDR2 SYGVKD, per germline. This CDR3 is CAISESTGTGAEAFF. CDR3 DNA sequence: TGTGCCATCAGTGAGTCGACCGGGACAGGGGCTGAAGCTTTCTTT.

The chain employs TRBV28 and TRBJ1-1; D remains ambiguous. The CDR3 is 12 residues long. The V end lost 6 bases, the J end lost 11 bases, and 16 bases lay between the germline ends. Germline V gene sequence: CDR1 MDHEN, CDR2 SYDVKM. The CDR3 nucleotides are TGTGCCAGCAGGTGGGGAGATTCTTCGGCTTTCTTT. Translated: CASRWGDSSAFF.

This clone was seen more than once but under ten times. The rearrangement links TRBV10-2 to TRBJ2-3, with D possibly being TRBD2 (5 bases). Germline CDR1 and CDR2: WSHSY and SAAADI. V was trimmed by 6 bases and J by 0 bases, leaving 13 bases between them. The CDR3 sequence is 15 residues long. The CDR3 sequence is CASSQGGLSTDTQYF. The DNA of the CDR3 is TGCGCCAGCAGCCAAGGCGGGTTAAGCACAGATACGCAGTATTTT.

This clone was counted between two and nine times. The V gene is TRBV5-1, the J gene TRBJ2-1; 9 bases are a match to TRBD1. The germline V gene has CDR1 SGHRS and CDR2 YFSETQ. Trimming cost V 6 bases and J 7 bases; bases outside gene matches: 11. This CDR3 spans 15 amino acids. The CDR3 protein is CASNIGDRDKNEQFF. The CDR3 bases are TGCGCCAGCAACATAGGGGACAGGGACAAAAATGAGCAGTTCTTC.

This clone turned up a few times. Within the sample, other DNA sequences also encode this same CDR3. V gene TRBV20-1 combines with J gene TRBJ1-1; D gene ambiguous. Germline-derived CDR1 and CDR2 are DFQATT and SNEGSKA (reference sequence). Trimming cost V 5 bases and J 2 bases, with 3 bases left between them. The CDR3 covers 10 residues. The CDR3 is CSASNTEAFF. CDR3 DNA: TGCAGTGCTTCAAACACTGAAGCTTTCTTT.

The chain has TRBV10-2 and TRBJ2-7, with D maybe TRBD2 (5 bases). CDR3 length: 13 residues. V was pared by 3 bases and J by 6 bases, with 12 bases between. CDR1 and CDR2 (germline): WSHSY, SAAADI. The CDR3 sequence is CASSEAVRSEQYF. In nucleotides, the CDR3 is TGCGCCAGCAGTGAAGCGGTAAGGAGCGAGCAGTACTTC.

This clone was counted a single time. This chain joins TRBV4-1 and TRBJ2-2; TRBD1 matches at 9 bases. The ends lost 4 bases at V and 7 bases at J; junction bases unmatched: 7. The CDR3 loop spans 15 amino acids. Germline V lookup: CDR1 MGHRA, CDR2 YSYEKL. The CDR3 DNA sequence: TGCGCCAGCAGCCCGCGGGACAGGGTGGTCGGGGAGCTGTTTTTT. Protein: CASSPRDRVVGELFF.

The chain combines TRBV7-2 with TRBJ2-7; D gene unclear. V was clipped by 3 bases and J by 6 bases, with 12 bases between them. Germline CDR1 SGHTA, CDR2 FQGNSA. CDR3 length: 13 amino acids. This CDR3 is CASSLDASREQYF. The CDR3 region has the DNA TGTGCCAGCAGCTTGGACGCTTCCCGCGAGCAGTACTTC.

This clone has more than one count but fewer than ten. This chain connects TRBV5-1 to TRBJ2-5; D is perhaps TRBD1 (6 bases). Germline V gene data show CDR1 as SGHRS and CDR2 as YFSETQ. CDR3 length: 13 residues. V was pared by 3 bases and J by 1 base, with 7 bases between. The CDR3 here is CASSWGPQETQYF. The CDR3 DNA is TGCGCCAGCAGCTGGGGGCCCCAAGAGACCCAGTACTTC.

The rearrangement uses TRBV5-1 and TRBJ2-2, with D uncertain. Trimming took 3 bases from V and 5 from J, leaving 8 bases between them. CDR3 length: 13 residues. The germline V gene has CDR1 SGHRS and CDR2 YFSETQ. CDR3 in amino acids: CASSSELTGELFF. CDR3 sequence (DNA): TGCGCCAGCAGCTCGGAGCTGACCGGGGAGCTGTTTTTT. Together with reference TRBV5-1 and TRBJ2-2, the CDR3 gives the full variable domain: KAGVTQTPRYLIKTRGQQVTLSCSPISGHRSVSWYQQTPGQGLQFLFEYFSETQRNKGNFPGRFSGRQFSNSRSEMNVSTLELGDSALYLCASSSELTGELFFGEGSRLTVL.

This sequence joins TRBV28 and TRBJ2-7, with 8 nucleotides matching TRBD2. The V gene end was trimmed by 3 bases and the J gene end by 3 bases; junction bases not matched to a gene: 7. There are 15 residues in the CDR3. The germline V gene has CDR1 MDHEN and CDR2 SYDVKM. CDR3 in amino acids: CASSLKRERGYEQYF. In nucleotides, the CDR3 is TGTGCCAGCAGTTTGAAGCGGGAGAGGGGCTACGAGCAGTACTTC. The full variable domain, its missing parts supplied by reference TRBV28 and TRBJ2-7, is DVKVTQSSRYLVKRTGEKVFLECVQDMDHENMFWYRQDPGLGLRLIYFSYDVKMKEKGDIPEGYSVSREKKERFSLILESASTNQTSMYLCASSLKRERGYEQYFGPGTRLTVT.

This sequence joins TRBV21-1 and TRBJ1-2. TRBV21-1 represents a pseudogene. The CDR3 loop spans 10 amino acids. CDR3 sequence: CASSMGGYTF. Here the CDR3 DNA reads TGTGCCAGCAGCATGGGTGGCTACACCTTC.